These T cell receptor beta chains were read from a single sample in a study of T cell responses to AZD1222 COVID-19 vaccine. The assay was immunoSEQ multiplex PCR, and TCRdb's table has in-frame clones only and misses some. This sample yields about 73,000 clones, of which around 89% are seen a single time; approximately 19% belongs to the top ten. The material was peripheral blood, obtained on day 0 of AZD1222 vaccination. Source of these receptors: an adult in good health. Each CDR3 is given with its conserved first and last residue. A D gene is named only where the DNA matches it firmly. Rows may omit the clone size; those that give it use once, few, many or a size class.

TRBV27	TRBJ1-5	.	TRBD1	CASSLYRGGGQPQHF	TGTGCCAGCAGTTTATACAGGGGAGGAGGCCAGCCCCAGCATTTT
TRBV7-9	TRBJ1-4	.	.	CASSLRSGTTTNEKLFF	TGTGCCAGCAGCTTACGTTCAGGGACCACAACTAATGAAAAACTGTTTTTT
TRBV4-2	TRBJ2-1	.	.	CASSQVGASSYNEQFF	TGTGCCAGCAGCCAAGTTGGGGCTAGCTCCTACAATGAGCAGTTCTTC
TRBV11-1	TRBJ2-7	.	.	CASSLYSAYEQYF	TGTGCCAGCAGCTTATATTCTGCCTACGAGCAGTACTTC
TRBV11-2	TRBJ2-3	medium-sized	.	CASSQRDGMDTQYF	TGTGCCAGCAGCCAACGGGACGGGATGGATACGCAGTATTTT
TRBV7-2	TRBJ1-5	.	.	CASSLGQAAQPQHF	TGTGCCAGCAGCTTAGGACAGGCAGCTCAGCCCCAGCATTTT
TRBV3-1/TRBV3-2	TRBJ2-1	.	TRBD2	CASSSRGLVRRRFF	TGTGCCAGCAGCTCACGCGGACTAGTTCGGAGACGGTTCTTC
TRBV3-1/TRBV3-2	TRBJ2-3	once	.	CASSLEPGTRADTQYF	TGTGCCAGCAGCCTGGAGCCAGGGACGAGGGCAGATACGCAGTATTTT
TRBV14	TRBJ1-3	.	TRBD1	CASSHGTGPGNTIYF	TGTGCCAGCAGCCATGGGACAGGGCCTGGAAACACCATATATTTT
TRBV19	TRBJ1-1	.	.	CASSGGALWAFF	TGTGCCAGTAGTGGAGGAGCCCTCTGGGCTTTCTTT
TRBV27	TRBJ2-7	.	TRBD1	CASSTMQGVMGEQYF	TGTGCCAGCAGTACCATGCAGGGGGTAATGGGCGAGCAGTACTTC
TRBV30	TRBJ2-6	.	.	CAWSRTVLGANVLTF	TGTGCCTGGAGTCGGACAGTTCTTGGGGCCAACGTCCTGACTTTC
TRBV9	TRBJ1-3	few	.	CASSVGGRPTSGNTIYF	TGTGCCAGCAGCGTAGGGGGAAGACCGACCTCTGGAAACACCATATATTTT
TRBV5-5	TRBJ2-1	once	.	CASSWSIDNEQFF	TGTGCCAGCAGCTGGTCCATAGACAATGAGCAGTTCTTC
TRBV4-2	TRBJ1-1	.	.	CASSHDNVGTEAFF	TGTGCCAGCAGCCATGACAACGTGGGCACTGAAGCTTTCTTT
TRBV19	TRBJ2-5	.	TRBD1	CASSPGQGGDTQYF	TGTGCCAGTAGCCCCGGACAGGGAGGAGACACCCAGTACTTC
TRBV10-2	TRBJ2-7	.	.	CASSDGTPYEQYF	TGCGCCAGCAGTGATGGAACACCATACGAGCAGTACTTC
TRBV29-1	TRBJ2-7	.	TRBD1	CSVGDFGQGASSRESYEQYF	TGCAGCGTTGGGGACTTTGGGCAGGGGGCGTCGAGTAGGGAGTCCTACGAGCAGTACTTC
TRBV7-6	TRBJ1-1	.	.	CASSLGTKAEAFF	TGTGCCAGCAGCTTAGGGACAAAGGCTGAAGCTTTCTTT
TRBV7-3	TRBJ2-7	.	TRBD2	CASSAGTSGITPYEQYF	TGTGCCAGCAGCGCCGGGACTAGCGGGATAACTCCCTACGAGCAGTACTTC
TRBV7-9	TRBJ2-1	.	TRBD2	CASSSSSGRSYNEQFF	TGTGCCAGCAGCTCATCGAGCGGGAGGTCCTACAATGAGCAGTTCTTC
TRBV6-2/TRBV6-3	TRBJ2-3	once	.	CASSYPDTQYF	TGTGCCAGCAGTTACCCAGATACGCAGTATTTT
TRBV28	TRBJ2-7	.	.	CASSFTTSYEQYF	TGTGCCAGCAGTTTTACGACCTCCTACGAGCAGTACTTC
TRBV6-5	TRBJ2-5	.	TRBD2	CASTWGSGREETQYF	TGTGCCAGCACCTGGGGTAGCGGGAGGGAAGAGACCCAGTACTTC
TRBV6-2/TRBV6-3	TRBJ1-4	once	.	CASSHQLTTGDEKLFF	TGTGCCAGCAGCCACCAACTAACTACAGGTGATGAAAAACTGTTTTTT
TRBV12-2	TRBJ2-1	once	.	CASRFFQGMVHEQFF	TGTGCAAGTCGCTTCTTCCAGGGCATGGTTCATGAGCAGTTCTTC
TRBV5-4	TRBJ1-4	few	.	CASSFGTPATNEKLFF	TGTGCCAGCAGCTTCGGGACACCCGCAACTAATGAAAAACTGTTTTTT
TRBV9	TRBJ2-3	.	TRBD2	CASSVSGRTTDTQYF	TGTGCCAGCAGCGTTAGCGGGAGGACCACAGATACGCAGTATTTT
TRBV19	TRBJ2-2	few	.	CASSISAANTGELFF	TGTGCCAGTAGTATATCGGCGGCGAACACCGGGGAGCTGTTTTTT
TRBV5-1	TRBJ2-2	few	.	CASSLARLQPGELFF	TGCGCCAGCAGCTTGGCGAGGCTGCAGCCCGGGGAGCTGTTTTTT
TRBV20-1	TRBJ2-1	.	.	CSASWARGLNEQFF	TGCAGTGCTAGTTGGGCTAGGGGGTTGAATGAGCAGTTCTTC
TRBV7-9	TRBJ1-1	.	.	CASSSTVNTEAFF	TGTGCCAGCAGCTCGACAGTTAACACTGAAGCTTTCTTT